This T cell receptor beta chain originates from a study of shared clonotypes between healthy human individuals. Study-wide results and caveats: Naive CD4 clonotype sharing across several donors was approximately 5%.

Sequenced by immunoSEQ multiplex PCR; TCRdb stores in-frame clones only, minus some. This sample has roughly 1,800,000 clones; about 94% occur once, and the top ten carry 0.95% to 1.5%. V was cut by 2 bases and J by 2 bases, with 12 bases left in between. Germline assignment: CDR1 SNHLY and CDR2 FYNNEI. The CDR3 extends over 15 amino acids. This clone was observed a single time. What it recognizes is unknown. Naive CD8 populations comprised CD45RO-negative cells positively selected for CCR7, excluding terminally differentiated effector memory CD45RA+ cells. Sequences were obtained from naive CD8+ T cells sorted from blood. The chain uses TRBV2 and TRBJ1-2; the D is unclear. This clonotype was obtained from a man between 18 and 29 years old in good health. The CDR3 DNA reads TGTGCCAGCAGTGAAAAATACGGAGGGAACTATGGCTACACCTTC. Amino acid sequence: CASSEKYGGNYGYTF.